The 2 T cell receptor beta chains given below trace back to one sample, sequenced in a study of response to subunit inactivated influenza vaccine. TCRdb itself ran the RT-PCR reads through MiXCR, one entry per CDR3 protein. The sample carries under 750,000 distinct CDR3 sequences, about 10% recorded once. The sample was PBMCs from blood, taken on the day of vaccination. These receptors all come from a middle-aged man who received an inactivated influenza vaccine.

This clonotype was recorded a few times. This sequence joins TRBV2 and TRBJ2-3, with D perhaps being TRBD1 or TRBD2 (5 bases each). The CDR3 is 14 amino acids. Trimming pared 6 bases from V and 6 bases from J, leaving 16 bases between. Per germline, CDR1 SNHLY and CDR2 FYNNEI. CDR3 coding DNA: TGTGCCAGCAGCACCGGGACGGTACTGGATACGCAGTATTTT. This codes for CASSTGTVLDTQYF.

The table lists this clonotype with a few counts. This rearrangement joins TRBV15 to TRBJ1-1; tentatively, D is TRBD1 (6 bases). Germline V gene lookup returns CDR1 LNHNV and CDR2 YYDKDF (reference sequence). V was pared by 0 bases and J by 1 base, with 15 bases between. CDR3 size: 17 residues. CDR3 residues: CATSREEPGHANTEAFF. CDR3 coding DNA: TGTGCCACCAGCAGAGAAGAACCGGGACACGCGAACACTGAAGCTTTCTTT.